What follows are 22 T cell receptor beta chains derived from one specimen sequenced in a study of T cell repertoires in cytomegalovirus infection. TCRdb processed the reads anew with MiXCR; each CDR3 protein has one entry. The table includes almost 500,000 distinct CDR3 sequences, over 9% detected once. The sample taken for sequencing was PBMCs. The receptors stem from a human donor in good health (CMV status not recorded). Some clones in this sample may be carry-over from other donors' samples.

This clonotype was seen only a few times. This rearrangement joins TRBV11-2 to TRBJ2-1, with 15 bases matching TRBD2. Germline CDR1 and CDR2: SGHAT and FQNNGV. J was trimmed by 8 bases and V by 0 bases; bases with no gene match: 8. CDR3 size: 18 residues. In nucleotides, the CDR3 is TGTGCCAGCAGCTTAGAGGGGACTAGCGGGAGGTGGAAGGATGAGCAGTTCTTC. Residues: CASSLEGTSGRWKDEQFF. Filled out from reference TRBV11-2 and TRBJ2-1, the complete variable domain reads EAGVAQSPRYKIIEKRQSVAFWCNPISGHATLYWYQQILGQGPKLLIQFQNNGVVDDSQLPKDRFSAERLKGVDSTLKIQPAKLEDSAVYLCASSLEGTSGRWKDEQFFGPGTRLTVL.

The CDR3 DNA reads TGTGCCAGCAGCCGAGGAGCGGGAGAGGAAAAACTGTTTTTT. Protein: CASSRGAGEEKLFF. The chain carries TRBV3-1 and TRBJ1-4, with D hard to call. Germline values: CDR1 LGHDT, CDR2 YNNKEL (reference sequence). The CDR3 length is 14 residues. The V end lost 4 bases, the J end lost 8 bases, and 14 bases lay between the germline ends.

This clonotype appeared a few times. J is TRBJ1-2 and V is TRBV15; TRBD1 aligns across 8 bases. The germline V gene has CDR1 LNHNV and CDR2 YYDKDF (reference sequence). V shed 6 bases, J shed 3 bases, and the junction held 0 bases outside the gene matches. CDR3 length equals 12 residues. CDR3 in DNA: TGTGCCACCAGGACAGGGGACTATGGCTACACCTTC. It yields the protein CATRTGDYGYTF. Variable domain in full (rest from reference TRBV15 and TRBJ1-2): DAMVIQNPRYQVTQFGKPVTLSCSQTLNHNVMYWYQQKSSQAPKLLFHYYDKDFNNEADTPDNFQSRRPNTSFCFLDIRSPGLGDTAMYLCATRTGDYGYTFGSGTRLTVV.

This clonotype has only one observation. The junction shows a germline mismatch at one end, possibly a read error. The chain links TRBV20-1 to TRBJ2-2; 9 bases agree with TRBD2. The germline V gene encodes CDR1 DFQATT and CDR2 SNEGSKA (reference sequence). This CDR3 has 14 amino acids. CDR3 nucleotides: TGCAGTGCTAGATCTAGCGGGAACCCCGGGGAGCTGTTTTTT. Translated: CSARSSGNPGELFF.

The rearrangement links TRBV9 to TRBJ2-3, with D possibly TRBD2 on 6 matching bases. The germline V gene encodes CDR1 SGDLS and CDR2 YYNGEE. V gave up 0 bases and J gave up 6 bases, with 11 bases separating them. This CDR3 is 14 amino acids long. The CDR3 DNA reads TGTGCCAGCAGCGTAGAAACGGGGAGGGATACGCAGTATTTT. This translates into CASSVETGRDTQYF.

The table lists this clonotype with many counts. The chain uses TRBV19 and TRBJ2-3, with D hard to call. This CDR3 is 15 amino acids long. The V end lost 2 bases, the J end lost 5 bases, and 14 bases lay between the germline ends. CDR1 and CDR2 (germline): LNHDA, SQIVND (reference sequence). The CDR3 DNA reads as TGTGCCAGTAGTATAAGCATCAGCGTGGGAGATACGCAGTATTTT. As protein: CASSISISVGDTQYF.

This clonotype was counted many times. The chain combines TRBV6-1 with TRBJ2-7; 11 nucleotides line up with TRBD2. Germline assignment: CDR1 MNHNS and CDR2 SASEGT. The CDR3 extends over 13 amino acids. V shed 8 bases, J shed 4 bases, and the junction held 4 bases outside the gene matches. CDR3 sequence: CASGTSGAYEQYF. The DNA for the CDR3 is TGTGCCAGCGGGACTAGCGGAGCTTACGAGCAGTACTTC.

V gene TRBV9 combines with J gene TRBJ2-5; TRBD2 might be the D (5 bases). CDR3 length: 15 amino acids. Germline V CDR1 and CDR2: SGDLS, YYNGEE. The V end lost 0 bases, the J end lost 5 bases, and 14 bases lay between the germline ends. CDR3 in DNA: TGTGCCAGCAGCGTAGCTCCGAGGGTTGGGGAGACCCAGTACTTC. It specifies CASSVAPRVGETQYF.

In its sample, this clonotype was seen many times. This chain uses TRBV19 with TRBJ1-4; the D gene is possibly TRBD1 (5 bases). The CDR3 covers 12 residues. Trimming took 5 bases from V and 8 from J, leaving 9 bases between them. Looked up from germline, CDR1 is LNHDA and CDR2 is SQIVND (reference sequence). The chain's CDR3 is CASSGREEKLFF. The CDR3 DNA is TGTGCCAGTAGTGGCAGGGAGGAAAAACTGTTTTTT.

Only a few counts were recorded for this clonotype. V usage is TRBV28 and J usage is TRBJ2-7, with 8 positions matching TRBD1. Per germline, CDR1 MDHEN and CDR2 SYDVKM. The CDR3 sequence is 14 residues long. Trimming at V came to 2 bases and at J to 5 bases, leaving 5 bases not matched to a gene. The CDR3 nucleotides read TGTGCCAGCAGTTTAACAGGGGGGAATGACGAGCAGTACTTC. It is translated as CASSLTGGNDEQYF.

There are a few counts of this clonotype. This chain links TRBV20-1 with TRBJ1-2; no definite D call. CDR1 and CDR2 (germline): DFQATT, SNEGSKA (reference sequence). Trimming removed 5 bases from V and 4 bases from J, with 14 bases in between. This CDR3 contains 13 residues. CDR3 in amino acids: CSASDGRSYGYTF. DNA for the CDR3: TGCAGTGCTTCCGACGGACGGTCCTATGGCTACACCTTC.

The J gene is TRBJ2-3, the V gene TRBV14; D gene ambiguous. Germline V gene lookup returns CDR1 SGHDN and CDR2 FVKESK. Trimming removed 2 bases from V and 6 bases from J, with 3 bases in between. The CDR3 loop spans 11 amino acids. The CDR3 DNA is TGTGCCAGCAGCCAATTTGATACGCAGTATTTT. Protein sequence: CASSQFDTQYF. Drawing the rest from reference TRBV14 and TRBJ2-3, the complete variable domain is EAGVTQFPSHSVIEKGQTVTLRCDPISGHDNLYWYRRVMGKEIKFLLHFVKESKQDESGMPNNRFLAERTGGTYSTLKVQPAELEDSGVYFCASSQFDTQYFGPGTRLTVL.

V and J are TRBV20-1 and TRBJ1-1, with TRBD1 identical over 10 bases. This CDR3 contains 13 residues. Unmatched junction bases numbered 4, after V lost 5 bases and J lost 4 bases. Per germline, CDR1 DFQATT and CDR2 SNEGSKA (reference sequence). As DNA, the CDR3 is TGCAGTGCTGGGACAGGGGTCGGCACTGAAGCTTTCTTT. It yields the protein CSAGTGVGTEAFF.

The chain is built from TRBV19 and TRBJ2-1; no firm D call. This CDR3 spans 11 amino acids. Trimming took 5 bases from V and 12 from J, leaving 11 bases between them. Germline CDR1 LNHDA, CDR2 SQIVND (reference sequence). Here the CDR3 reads CASSYLGGQFF. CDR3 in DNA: TGTGCCAGTAGTTACTTGGGTGGGCAGTTCTTC.

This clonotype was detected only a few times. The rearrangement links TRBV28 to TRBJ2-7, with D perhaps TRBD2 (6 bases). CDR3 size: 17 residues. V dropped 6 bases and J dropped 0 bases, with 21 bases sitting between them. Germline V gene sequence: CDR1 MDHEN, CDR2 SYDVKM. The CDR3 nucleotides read TGTGCCAGCAGCCCGTTCAGAAGACGGGAGAGCTCCTACGAGCAGTACTTC. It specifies CASSPFRRRESSYEQYF.

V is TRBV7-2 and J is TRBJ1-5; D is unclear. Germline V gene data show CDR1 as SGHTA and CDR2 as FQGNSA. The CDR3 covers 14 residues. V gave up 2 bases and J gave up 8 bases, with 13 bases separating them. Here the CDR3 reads CASSLRAALEPQHF. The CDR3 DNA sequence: TGTGCCAGCAGCTTAAGAGCGGCATTGGAGCCCCAGCATTTT.

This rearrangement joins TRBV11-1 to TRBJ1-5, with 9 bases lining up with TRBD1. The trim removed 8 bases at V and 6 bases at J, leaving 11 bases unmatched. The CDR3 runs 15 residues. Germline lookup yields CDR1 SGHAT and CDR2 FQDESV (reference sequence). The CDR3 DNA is TGTGCCAGCTCACAGGGGGCTCAAGGAGGTCAGCCCCAGCATTTT. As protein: CASSQGAQGGQPQHF.

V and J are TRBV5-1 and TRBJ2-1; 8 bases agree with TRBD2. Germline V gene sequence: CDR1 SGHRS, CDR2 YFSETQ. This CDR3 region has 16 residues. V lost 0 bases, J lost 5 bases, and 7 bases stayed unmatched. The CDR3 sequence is CASSLEWRGAHNEQFF. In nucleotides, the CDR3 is TGCGCCAGCAGCTTGGAATGGCGGGGGGCCCACAATGAGCAGTTCTTC.

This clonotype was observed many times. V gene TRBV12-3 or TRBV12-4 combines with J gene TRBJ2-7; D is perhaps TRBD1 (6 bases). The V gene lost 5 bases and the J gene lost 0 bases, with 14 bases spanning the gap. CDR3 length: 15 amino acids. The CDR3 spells CASSPTGTSSYEQYF. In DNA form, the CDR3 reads TGTGCCAGCAGTCCGACAGGAACCAGCTCCTACGAGCAGTACTTC.

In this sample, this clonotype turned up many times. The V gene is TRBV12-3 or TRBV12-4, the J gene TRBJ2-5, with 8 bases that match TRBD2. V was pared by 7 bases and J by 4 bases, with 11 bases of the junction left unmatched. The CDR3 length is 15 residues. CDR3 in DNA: TGTGCCAGCACTCCCGGGGGGGTTTGGGGAGAGACCCAGTACTTC. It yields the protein CASTPGGVWGETQYF.

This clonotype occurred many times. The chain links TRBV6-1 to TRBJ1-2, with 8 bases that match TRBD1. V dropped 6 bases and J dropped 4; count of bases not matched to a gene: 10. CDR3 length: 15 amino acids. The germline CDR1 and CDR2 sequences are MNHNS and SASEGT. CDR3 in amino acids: CASSTQGAKGYGYTF. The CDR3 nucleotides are TGTGCCAGCAGCACCCAGGGGGCAAAGGGCTATGGCTACACCTTC.

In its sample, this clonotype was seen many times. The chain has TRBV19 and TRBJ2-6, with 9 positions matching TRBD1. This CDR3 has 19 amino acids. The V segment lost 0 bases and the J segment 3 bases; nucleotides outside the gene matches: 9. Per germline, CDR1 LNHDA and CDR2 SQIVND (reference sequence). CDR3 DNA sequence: TGTGCCAGTAGTATAGAAACCGGGACAGGGAGACTTGGGGCCAACGTCCTGACTTTC. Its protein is CASSIETGTGRLGANVLTF.